This TCR beta chain was observed in a study of shared clonotypes between healthy human individuals. As for this clone: What it binds is unknown.

Looked up from germline, CDR1 is SGHRS and CDR2 is YFSETQ. Between the trimmed V and J ends, which lost 4 bases and 10 bases, there was a span of 12 bases. This CDR3 spans 12 amino acids. The study's findings and limits: Clonotype sharing among donors, it was expected, would be affected by sequencing depth. Only blood was sampled; tissue repertoires likely differ.

In the authors' workflow: Filtering of immunoSEQ junctional sequences could not match full-length read filtering. Clones were read by immunoSEQ multiplex PCR, and TCRdb kept only the in-frame ones, dropping some. V, J and clone size derive from that table, while D and trimming were established from the DNA sequence. The profile shows more than 450,000 clones, 75% to 85% of them singletons. Specimen: PBMCs. The V call is TRBV5-1, the J call TRBJ2-1; D gene unclear. The receptor's source is a woman in her 40s in good health. Some clones in this sample may be carry-over from other donors' samples. In DNA, the CDR3 is TGCGCCAGCAGCCCCGGCTTCGGAGAGCAGTTCTTC. This sequence encodes CASSPGFGEQFF.